The 2 T cell receptor beta chains below all came from one sample that was sequenced in a study of cytomegalovirus exposure and HLA in healthy donors. 13 Jbeta primers and 60 Vbeta primers were used for the PCR. The data were produced by immunoSEQ multiplex PCR, yet TCRdb's version contains in-frame clones alone and is incomplete. The sample holds about 140,000 clones, around 80% seen once. Sequencing was done on a sample of PBMCs. Receptors were obtained from a young man in good health and CMV-seropositive.

V usage is TRBV6-5 and J usage is TRBJ2-7; tentative D call: TRBD1 (7 bases). The CDR3 sequence is 15 residues long. Trimming took off 6 bases at V and 5 bases at J, with 20 bases between the two ends. The germline V gene has CDR1 MNHEY and CDR2 SVGAGI. CDR3 sequence reads: CASSPIRGTSDEQYF. The CDR3, as DNA: TGTGCCAGCAGCCCCATCAGGGGGACTTCGGACGAGCAGTACTTC.

The V and J genes are TRBV11-3 and TRBJ2-5; 9 bases agree with TRBD1. With V trimmed by 0 bases and J by 3 bases, 2 bases remained unmatched. The germline V gene encodes CDR1 SGHNT and CDR2 YENEEA. The CDR3 contains 15 residues. The CDR3 spells CASSLEGDREETQYF. The CDR3 bases are TGTGCCAGCAGCTTAGAAGGGGACAGGGAAGAGACCCAGTACTTC.